A selection of T cell receptor beta chains follows, all from one sample in a study of shared clonotypes between healthy human individuals. Clones were read by immunoSEQ multiplex PCR, and TCRdb kept only the in-frame ones, dropping some. This sample has under 150,000 clones, with 55% to 80% found just once. The sample was memory CD8+ T cells sorted from blood. Receptor source: a woman between 25 and 40 years old in good health. Each CDR3 is given with its conserved first and last residue. Each record gives: D gene, V gene, J gene, clone size, CDR3 protein, CDR3 DNA. The D gene is left open where the match is weak. Size is stated for part of the rows, as once, few or many counts, or as a class when the clone is expanded.

>NA|TRBV7-8|TRBJ2-7|many
CASSLYQGSSYEQYF
TGTGCCAGCAGCTTATATCAGGGTTCCTCCTACGAGCAGTACTTC
>NA|TRBV7-2|TRBJ2-2|NA
CASSLESGELFF
TGTGCCAGCAGCTTAGAGTCCGGGGAGCTGTTTTTT
>TRBD2|TRBV7-3|TRBJ2-1|NA
CASSPKTSGVGEQFF
TGTGCCAGCAGTCCTAAGACTAGCGGAGTGGGGGAGCAGTTCTTC
>NA|TRBV19|TRBJ2-7|NA
CASSSRPQDSYEQYF
TGTGCCAGTAGTAGCCGCCCACAGGATTCCTACGAGCAGTACTTC
>NA|TRBV19|TRBJ2-3|once
CASSIMITDTQYF
TGTGCCAGTAGTATTATGATCACAGATACGCAGTATTTT
>NA|TRBV11-2|TRBJ1-5|NA
CASSFTGTSSNQPQHF
TGTGCCAGCAGCTTCACCGGGACGTCTAGCAATCAGCCCCAGCATTTT
>TRBD2|TRBV2|TRBJ2-7|NA
CASEPLAEELHEQYF
TGTGCCAGCGAGCCACTAGCGGAAGAACTCCACGAGCAGTACTTC
>NA|TRBV2|TRBJ2-6|NA
CASSETRAGANVLTF
TGTGCCAGCAGTGAAACTAGGGCTGGGGCCAACGTCCTGACTTTC
>NA|TRBV7-9|TRBJ1-2|NA
CASSLARAVPGYTF
TGTGCCAGCAGCTTAGCGAGGGCAGTGCCTGGCTACACCTTC
>TRBD2|TRBV27|TRBJ2-7|once
CASSFSLSGTYEQYF
TGTGCCAGCAGTTTCTCTCTTAGCGGGACGTACGAGCAGTACTTC
>NA|TRBV28|TRBJ2-1|NA
CASSFSGGDNEQFF
TGTGCCAGCAGTTTTAGCGGAGGGGACAATGAGCAGTTCTTC
>NA|TRBV5-4|TRBJ2-2|few
CASSLDPPGELFF
TGTGCCAGCAGCTTGGATCCCCCCGGGGAGCTGTTTTTT
>NA|TRBV4-1|TRBJ1-4|once
CASSHQPAAGVFIRPSEKLFF
TGCGCCAGCAGCCATCAACCTGCGGCAGGGGTTTTCATAAGGCCAAGCGAAAAACTGTTTTTT
>NA|TRBV2|TRBJ2-7|NA
CASSEGRDTYEQYF
TGTGCCAGCAGTGAGGGCAGGGATACCTACGAGCAGTACTTC
>NA|TRBV6-5|TRBJ2-7|NA
CASSYTGNEQYF
TGTGCCAGCAGTTACACGGGCAACGAGCAGTACTTC
>NA|TRBV10-1|TRBJ2-1|few
CASSEPGWNEQFF
TGCGCCAGCAGTGAGCCCGGGTGGAATGAGCAGTTCTTC